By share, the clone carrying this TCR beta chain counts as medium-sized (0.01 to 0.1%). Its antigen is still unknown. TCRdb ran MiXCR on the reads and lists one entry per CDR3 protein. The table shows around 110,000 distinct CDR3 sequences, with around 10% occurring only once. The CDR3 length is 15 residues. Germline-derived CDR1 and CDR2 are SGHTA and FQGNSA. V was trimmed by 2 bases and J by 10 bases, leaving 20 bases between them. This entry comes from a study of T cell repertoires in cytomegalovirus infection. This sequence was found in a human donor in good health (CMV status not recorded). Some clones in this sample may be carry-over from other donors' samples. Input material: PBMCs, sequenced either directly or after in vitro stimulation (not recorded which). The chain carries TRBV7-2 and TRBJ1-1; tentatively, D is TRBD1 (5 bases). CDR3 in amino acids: CASSLRAGTGPAAFF. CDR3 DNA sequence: TGTGCCAGCAGCTTAAGGGCCGGTACAGGCCCCGCAGCTTTCTTT.